This TCR beta chain appears in the sequencing data of a study of cytomegalovirus exposure and HLA in healthy donors. General study points: Certain sequence variants were highly shared and formed a cluster, and this cluster was likely a sequencing artifact. The investigators catalogued 160 or so TCR beta chains as cytomegalovirus-associated.

Germline V gene data show CDR1 as SGHRS and CDR2 as YFSETQ. V was clipped by 3 bases and J by 1 base, with 7 bases between them. CDR3 length equals 13 residues. The primer mix had 60 Vbeta and 13 Jbeta primers. Profiling relied on immunoSEQ multiplex PCR, and the TCRdb table lists in-frame clones only, not all of them. The sample lists 100,000 to 120,000 clones, about 78% seen once, with 5% to 5.5% in the top ten. Of note for this clone: As yet, its antigen is unknown.

Healthy donors of bone marrow made up the group. The chain recombines TRBV5-1 with TRBJ2-5, with D hard to call. This TCR came from a woman aged 25 to 39 in good health and CMV-seropositive. The sequenced sample was PBMCs. CDR3 nucleotides: TGCGCCAGCAGCTCTACCTTCCAAGAGACCCAGTACTTC. This translates into CASSSTFQETQYF.